Below are 20 T cell receptor beta chains sequenced from a single sample in a study of CD8 T cells in Susac syndrome. The authors reverse transcribed roughly 0.5 to 1 ug RNA with random hexamers. TCRdb re-analysed the immunoSEQ multiplex PCR reads in MiXCR, keeping a single row per CDR3 protein. Altogether 170,000 or so distinct CDR3 sequences are present, approximately 95% being singletons, with the ten largest covering 0.15% to 0.2%. Sequencing used CD8+ T cells from PBMCs. These receptors were taken from a human donor with multiple sclerosis.

This chain joins TRBV20-1 and TRBJ2-2; 9 nucleotides line up with TRBD1. Trimming cost V 4 bases and J 6 bases; bases outside gene matches: 6. Germline CDR1 and CDR2: DFQATT and SNEGSKA (reference sequence). CDR3 length: 14 amino acids. CDR3 region: CSAKTGGDPGELFF. The CDR3 bases are TGCAGTGCTAAAACAGGGGGCGACCCCGGGGAGCTGTTTTTT.

The V call is TRBV27, the J call TRBJ1-5; TRBD1 agrees at 8 bases. This CDR3 is built from 13 residues. CDR1 and CDR2 (germline): MNHEY, SMNVEV (reference sequence). Losses at the gene ends were 4 bases for V and 4 bases for J; bases not matched to a gene: 0. The CDR3 DNA is TGTGCCAGCAGTTGGACAGGGAATCAGCCCCAGCATTTT. It is translated as CASSWTGNQPQHF.

The chain carries TRBV3-1 and TRBJ2-2; 9 bases are a match to TRBD2. The V and J ends lost 5 bases and 5 bases, in that order; junction bases with no gene match: 6. In germline, CDR1 is LGHDT, CDR2 YNNKEL (reference sequence). The CDR3 contains 15 residues. In DNA form, the CDR3 reads TGTGCCAGCAGCGTCGGGACTAGCTGGACCGGGGAGCTGTTTTTT. Encoded protein: CASSVGTSWTGELFF. Full variable domain (remainder filled in from reference TRBV3-1 and TRBJ2-2): DTAVSQTPKYLVTQMGNDKSIKCEQNLGHDTMYWYKQDSKKFLKIMFSYNNKELIINETVPNRFSPKSPDKAHLNLHINSLELGDSAVYFCASSVGTSWTGELFFGEGSRLTVL.

The V and J genes are TRBV9 and TRBJ1-3; 7 nucleotides match TRBD1. Trimming removed 3 bases from V and 3 bases from J; junction bases left unmatched: 6. From germline, CDR1 is SGDLS and CDR2 YYNGEE. The CDR3 is 15 amino acids. The CDR3 here is CASSADRRNGNTIYF. Written as DNA, the CDR3 is TGTGCCAGCAGCGCGGACAGGCGTAATGGAAACACCATATATTTT. Variable domain in full (rest from reference TRBV9 and TRBJ1-3): DSGVTQTPKHLITATGQRVTLRCSPRSGDLSVYWYQQSLDQGLQFLIQYYNGEERAKGNILERFSAQQFPDLHSELNLSSLELGDSALYFCASSADRRNGNTIYFGEGSWLTVV.

The chain couples TRBV9 to TRBJ2-1; D is possibly TRBD2 (6 bases). Germline loops: CDR1 SGDLS, CDR2 YYNGEE. The CDR3 has 12 residues. Between the trimmed V and J ends, which lost 6 bases and 5 bases, there was a span of 9 bases. The chain's CDR3 is CASTSVHNEQFF. The CDR3 DNA is TGTGCCAGCACTAGCGTCCACAATGAGCAGTTCTTC.

This sequence joins TRBV28 and TRBJ2-7; TRBD2 aligns across 8 bases. The CDR3 totals 13 residues. V gave up 8 bases and J gave up 6 bases; unmatched junction bases: 9. Per germline, CDR1 MDHEN and CDR2 SYDVKM. CDR3 nucleotides: TGTGCCAGCCAACCGGGACTAGGTTCCGAGCAGTACTTC. As protein: CASQPGLGSEQYF.

CDR3 DNA sequence: TGCGCCAGCAGCTTGGCCACATCAGGGTACTATGGCTACACCTTC. Protein sequence: CASSLATSGYYGYTF. The rearrangement joins TRBV5-1 to TRBJ1-2; D might be TRBD1 (5 bases). Germline lookup yields CDR1 SGHRS and CDR2 YFSETQ. The V and J ends lost 0 bases and 3 bases respectively, with 12 bases between them. The CDR3 loop spans 15 amino acids.

This clonotype was counted a single time. This chain connects TRBV14 to TRBJ2-1; weak D call: TRBD2 (6 bases). Trimming shortened V by 0 bases and J by 13 bases, and 19 bases separated the two germline ends. CDR3 size: 15 residues. CDR1 is SGHDN, CDR2 FVKESK, per germline. CDR3 in DNA: TGTGCCAGCAGCCAAGATCTGGAGCTAGCGAATAGTCAGTTCTTC. Its translation is CASSQDLELANSQFF.

The chain uses TRBV29-1 and TRBJ2-2, with TRBD2 as a possible D gene (5 bases). Germline V lookup: CDR1 SQVTM, CDR2 ANQGSEA. This CDR3 region has 11 residues. V gave up 5 bases and J gave up 6 bases, with 7 bases separating them. Here the CDR3 DNA reads TGCAGCGTTCGGGAATCCGGGGAGCTGTTTTTT. As protein: CSVRESGELFF.

This clonotype was observed a few times. V usage is TRBV2 and J usage is TRBJ2-1; D gene uncertain. The V end lost 4 bases, the J end lost 5 bases, and 9 bases lay between the germline ends. The germline gives CDR1 SNHLY, CDR2 FYNNEI. This CDR3 contains 13 residues. DNA of the CDR3: TGTGCCAGCAGTGTCGGCGGAAACAATGAGCAGTTCTTC. This sequence encodes CASSVGGNNEQFF.

This chain links TRBV10-2 with TRBJ1-1, with D uncertain. The CDR3 is 10 amino acids. Germline V gives CDR1 WSHSY, CDR2 SAAADI. V gave up 11 bases and J gave up 0 bases, with 4 bases separating them. The CDR3 bases are TGCGCCTCTATGAACACTGAAGCTTTCTTT. This gives the protein CASMNTEAFF.

This clonotype has just one count. V usage is TRBV27 and J usage is TRBJ2-5; D unclear. The ends were cut back, 8 bases at V and 4 bases at J, with 11 bases in the middle. The length of the CDR3 is 12 residues. In germline, CDR1 is MNHEY, CDR2 SMNVEV (reference sequence). CDR3 sequence (DNA): TGTGCCAGCTGGAAATTCCGAGAGACCCAGTACTTC. This encodes CASWKFRETQYF.

The CDR3 region has the DNA TGCAGTGCTAGAGGGAACAGGGAGAATGAGCAGTTCTTC. It codes for CSARGNRENEQFF. The genes are TRBV20-1 and TRBJ2-1; D is perhaps TRBD1 (6 bases). V gave up 1 base and J gave up 7 bases, with 11 bases separating them. CDR1 DFQATT and CDR2 SNEGSKA come from the germline V gene (reference sequence). The CDR3 is 13 residues long.

The V call is TRBV5-6, the J call TRBJ2-3, with unresolved D. The CDR3 runs 12 residues. Germline loops: CDR1 SGHDT, CDR2 YYEEEE. The V and J ends lost 4 bases and 3 bases respectively, with 6 bases between them. CDR3 sequence reads: CASSAETDTQYF. The DNA for the CDR3 is TGTGCCAGCAGCGCCGAGACAGATACGCAGTATTTT.

The gene calls are TRBV20-1 and TRBJ2-1; D gene ambiguous. The CDR3 length is 11 residues. The germline V and J ends were trimmed by 2 bases and 5 bases, with 4 bases remaining between them. Germline lookup yields CDR1 DFQATT and CDR2 SNEGSKA (reference sequence). CDR3 nucleotide sequence: TGCAGTGCTAGAATTAACAATGAGCAGTTCTTC. It codes for CSARINNEQFF.

The V call is TRBV11-2, the J call TRBJ2-3, with TRBD2 matching over 9 bases. Germline-derived CDR1 and CDR2 are SGHAT and FQNNGV. This CDR3 is built from 16 residues. The V and J ends lost 0 bases and 12 bases, in that order; junction bases with no gene match: 13. DNA for the CDR3: TGTGCCAGCAGCTTAGATTTGGCGACTAGCGGTTTCCTCCAGTATTTT. Residues: CASSLDLATSGFLQYF.

This clonotype was picked up a small number of times. The chain combines TRBV5-4 with TRBJ2-7; a weak D match, TRBD1 (5 bases). The CDR3 has 14 residues. CDR1 is SGHNT and CDR2 is YYREEE in the germline V gene (reference sequence). Deletions cut 0 bases from V and 6 bases from J, with 13 bases between. The CDR3 loop is CASSLDSGISEQYF. In DNA, the CDR3 is TGTGCCAGCAGCTTGGACTCAGGGATTTCCGAGCAGTACTTC.

The gene calls are TRBV10-3 and TRBJ2-1, with 8 bases identical to TRBD2. CDR1 is ENHRY and CDR2 is SYGVKD in the germline V gene. This CDR3 has 14 residues. Trimming removed 7 bases from V and 3 bases from J; junction bases left unmatched: 5. The CDR3 coding sequence is TGTGCCATCACGAGCGGGAGAAGCTACAATGAGCAGTTCTTC. Translation: CAITSGRSYNEQFF.

This sequence joins TRBV2 and TRBJ2-1; TRBD1 agrees at 9 bases. Germline V gene data show CDR1 as SNHLY and CDR2 as FYNNEI. This CDR3 is 16 amino acids long. V trimming: 5 bases; J trimming: 3 bases; junction bases outside the gene matches: 8. The CDR3 DNA reads TGTGCCAGCAGTTCTCCCGGGACAGGGTACTACAATGAGCAGTTCTTC. It translates to CASSSPGTGYYNEQFF.

This rearrangement joins TRBV12-3 or TRBV12-4 to TRBJ2-7; no clear D. The CDR3 loop spans 17 amino acids. V was pared by 3 bases and J by 1 base, with 19 bases between. The CDR3: CASSFNVVTVSSYEQYF. The CDR3 coding sequence is TGTGCCAGCAGTTTTAACGTCGTCACAGTATCTTCCTACGAGCAGTACTTC.